Below, 27 T cell receptor beta chains from the same sample are listed, as sequenced in a study of shared T cell receptors in the human thymus. TCRdb's table, derived via immunoSEQ multiplex PCR, lists solely in-frame clones and lacks some. The data show 600,000 or so clones, over 75% seen once. These same data were also listed under a study on human thymus T cells.

Sequenced material: thymocytes. These receptors originate from a boy less than two years old with a congenital heart defect.

This clone appeared once. The chain uses TRBV10-2 and TRBJ2-1; 9 nucleotides agree with TRBD2. The CDR3 spans 14 residues. The germline V gene encodes CDR1 WSHSY and CDR2 SAAADI. Losses at the gene ends were 6 bases for V and 2 bases for J; bases not matched to a gene: 2. The CDR3 DNA is TGCGCCAGCAGCGAGCGGGGGGCCTACAATGAGCAGTTCTTC. It is translated as CASSERGAYNEQFF.

This chain uses TRBV11-2 with TRBJ2-7; tentatively, D is TRBD1 (6 bases). From germline, CDR1 is SGHAT and CDR2 FQNNGV. V was cut by 0 bases and J by 3 bases, with 18 bases left in between. The CDR3 has 17 amino acids. CDR3 region: CASSLELKTGDFYEQYF. CDR3 coding DNA: TGTGCCAGCAGCTTAGAGTTAAAGACAGGAGACTTCTACGAGCAGTACTTC.

The chain links TRBV9 to TRBJ2-3; 8 bases match TRBD2. The V gene end was trimmed by 0 bases and the J gene end by 1 base; junction bases not matched to a gene: 4. This CDR3 has 16 amino acids. The V gene's germline CDR1 is SGDLS and CDR2 YYNGEE. CDR3 sequence reads: CASSVAAGDRTDTQYF. CDR3 nucleotide sequence: TGTGCCAGCAGCGTAGCAGCGGGGGACCGCACAGATACGCAGTATTTT.

The CDR3 DNA follows: TGTGCCAGCAGTGCCCGGGACAGCCACTACGAGCAGTACTTC. The encoded protein is CASSARDSHYEQYF. The V gene is TRBV6-1, the J gene TRBJ2-7, with TRBD1 matching 7 bases. V lost 4 bases and J lost 3; bases outside the gene matches: 6. The germline gives CDR1 MNHNS, CDR2 SASEGT. The CDR3 has 14 residues.

The chain employs TRBV2 and TRBJ1-1; D is ambiguous. Between the trimmed V and J ends, which lost 1 base and 1 base, there was a span of 16 bases. The CDR3 runs to 17 residues. Germline V gene sequence: CDR1 SNHLY, CDR2 FYNNEI. CDR3 bases: TGTGCCAGCAGTGAAGGTTGGGCGAGCCCTCAGAACACTGAAGCTTTCTTT. This encodes CASSEGWASPQNTEAFF.

The chain recombines TRBV14 with TRBJ2-7; D is perhaps TRBD1 (6 bases). Germline loops: CDR1 SGHDN, CDR2 FVKESK. The CDR3 loop spans 15 amino acids. Trimming left V 4 bases short and J 2 bases short, with 15 bases between. This CDR3 is CASSPWGTKTYEQYF. The CDR3 nucleotides read TGTGCCAGCAGCCCATGGGGGACAAAGACCTACGAGCAGTACTTC.

This rearrangement joins TRBV28 to TRBJ1-2; D gene ambiguous. The CDR3 is 10 amino acids. The germline V gene has CDR1 MDHEN and CDR2 SYDVKM. The CDR3, as DNA: TGTGGGAGACCCCATCAAGGCTACACCTTC. This sequence encodes CGRPHQGYTF.

The CDR3 DNA is TGTGCCACCGGATTAGACAGGGGACCGCGCTTCCATCAGCCCCAGCATTTT. Translating it yields CATGLDRGPRFHQPQHF. The rearrangement joins TRBV10-3 to TRBJ1-5; 8 bases line up with TRBD1. CDR1 is ENHRY, CDR2 SYGVKD, per germline. The CDR3 length is 17 residues. V dropped 10 bases and J dropped 5; count of bases not matched to a gene: 19.

This chain connects TRBV5-1 to TRBJ2-7; maybe TRBD2 (6 bases). Trimming took 4 bases from V and 4 from J, leaving 15 bases between them. CDR1 is SGHRS and CDR2 is YFSETQ in the germline V gene. The CDR3 loop spans 14 amino acids. This CDR3 reads CASSPAGTHYEQYF. In DNA, the CDR3 is TGCGCCAGCAGCCCGGCCGGGACTCATTACGAGCAGTACTTC.

The genes are TRBV5-1 and TRBJ2-1, with 8 bases matching TRBD2. This CDR3 contains 15 residues. The V gene's germline CDR1 is SGHRS and CDR2 YFSETQ. Trimming at V came to 5 bases and at J to 7 bases, leaving 11 bases not matched to a gene. The CDR3 loop reads CASRGGGRKLNEQFF. Here the CDR3 DNA reads TGCGCCAGCAGGGGAGGCGGGAGGAAATTGAATGAGCAGTTCTTC.

DNA of the CDR3: TGTGCCAGCAGTTCCGCCGGGACAACTGGAAACACCATATATTTT. Protein: CASSSAGTTGNTIYF. This chain uses TRBV27 with TRBJ1-3; the D gene is possibly TRBD1 (6 bases). Per germline, CDR1 MNHEY and CDR2 SMNVEV (reference sequence). Trimming removed 4 bases at V and 2 bases at J, with 12 bases between. This CDR3 is 15 amino acids long.

This clone is a singleton in its sample. Additional DNA sequences in this sample encode the identical CDR3. V is TRBV5-1 and J is TRBJ1-6, with D possibly matching TRBD1 (5 bases). The ends were cut back, 3 bases at V and 4 bases at J, with 14 bases in the middle. Looked up from germline, CDR1 is SGHRS and CDR2 is YFSETQ. The CDR3 has 16 amino acids. CDR3 coding DNA: TGCGCCAGCAGCTCGGGGGATGCGAGGTATAATTCACCCCTCCACTTT. As protein: CASSSGDARYNSPLHF.

This chain uses TRBV5-4 with TRBJ1-1; D not resolved. This CDR3 comprises 14 residues. Trimming left V 5 bases short and J 5 bases short, with 16 bases between. Germline V gives CDR1 SGHNT, CDR2 YYREEE (reference sequence). CDR3 bases: TGTGCCAGCAGTGAGGTGGGAGGGAGGACTGAAGCTTTCTTT. This sequence encodes CASSEVGGRTEAFF.

The chain links TRBV6-1 to TRBJ2-7; D might be TRBD2 (6 bases). V lost 3 bases, J lost 1 base, and 13 bases lay in between. This CDR3 contains 15 residues. The germline gives CDR1 MNHNS, CDR2 SASEGT. In DNA form, the CDR3 reads TGTGCCAGCAGTGAGATGGACGGAGGGTCCTACGAGCAGTACTTC. Its translation is CASSEMDGGSYEQYF.

This rearrangement joins TRBV10-3 to TRBJ2-1, with D possibly matching TRBD2 (6 bases). This CDR3 region has 15 residues. V was clipped by 10 bases and J by 4 bases, with 20 bases between them. Germline CDR1 is ENHRY and CDR2 is SYGVKD. The CDR3 region has the DNA TGTGCCACCCAACAACTCAAAGGACTATACAATGAGCAGTTCTTC. Amino acids: CATQQLKGLYNEQFF.

The chain combines TRBV28 with TRBJ1-1, with D unresolved. The germline V gene has CDR1 MDHEN and CDR2 SYDVKM. V lost 7 bases to trimming and J lost 2 bases, with 23 bases between them. The CDR3 extends over 17 amino acids. Here the CDR3 reads CASTFRINKETNTEAFF. The DNA for the CDR3 is TGTGCCAGCACCTTCCGAATTAACAAGGAGACTAACACTGAAGCTTTCTTT.

This clone was counted between two and nine times. This chain uses TRBV19 with TRBJ2-7; maybe TRBD1 (6 bases). V was shortened by 3 bases and J by 4 bases, with 13 bases between the two germline ends. The CDR3 is 14 amino acids. Germline V gene sequence: CDR1 LNHDA, CDR2 SQIVND (reference sequence). CDR3 sequence reads: CASSINGTQYEQYF. For the CDR3, the DNA is TGTGCCAGTAGTATCAACGGGACACAATACGAGCAGTACTTC.

This chain links TRBV7-9 with TRBJ1-2, with 8 positions matching TRBD1. V was clipped by 2 bases and J by 3 bases; unmatched bases: 5. There are 15 residues in the CDR3. Germline lookup yields CDR1 SEHNR and CDR2 FQNEAQ (reference sequence). CDR3 in amino acids: CASSLTPDRDYGYTF. For the CDR3, the DNA is TGTGCCAGCAGCTTAACCCCGGACAGGGACTATGGCTACACCTTC.

This sequence joins TRBV6-1 and TRBJ2-4, with TRBD1 matching over 7 bases. This CDR3 is 12 amino acids long. Germline trimming cut 6 bases from V and 6 bases from J; bases unmatched to any gene: 2. CDR1 MNHNS and CDR2 SASEGT come from the germline V gene. The CDR3 is CASRGDRNIQYF. The CDR3 DNA is TGTGCCAGCAGGGGGGACAGAAACATTCAGTACTTC.

The chain joins TRBV7-8 to TRBJ2-1, with a weak D call TRBD1 (6 bases). Trimming stripped 0 bases from V and 6 bases from J, with 15 bases between. CDR1 is SGHVS, CDR2 FQNEAQ, per germline. This CDR3 contains 16 residues. The CDR3 loop is CASSLALGTGCNEQFF. The CDR3 DNA is TGTGCCAGCAGCTTAGCGTTGGGAACAGGGTGCAATGAGCAGTTCTTC.

This rearrangement joins TRBV6-1 to TRBJ1-5; the match to TRBD1 covers 12 bases. The V and J ends lost 4 bases and 2 bases, in that order; junction bases with no gene match: 12. Germline assignment: CDR1 MNHNS and CDR2 SASEGT. The CDR3 runs 19 residues. DNA for the CDR3: TGTGCCAGCAGTGTTACAGGGACAGGGGGCCAACGGGGCAATCAGCCCCAGCATTTT. Residues: CASSVTGTGGQRGNQPQHF.

The chain has TRBV5-1 and TRBJ1-1; D perhaps matches TRBD1 (5 bases). V lost 5 bases, J lost 6 bases, and 20 bases lay in between. Germline V CDR1 and CDR2: SGHRS, YFSETQ. CDR3 length equals 15 residues. The CDR3 sequence is CASSQGVDPLPEAFF. CDR3 coding DNA: TGCGCCAGCAGTCAAGGGGTCGATCCTCTCCCTGAAGCTTTCTTT.

The genes are TRBV10-2 and TRBJ2-1; 9 bases align to TRBD2. V lost 6 bases and J lost 6; bases outside the gene matches: 12. Germline loops: CDR1 WSHSY, CDR2 SAAADI. This CDR3 comprises 16 residues. The CDR3 DNA sequence: TGCGCCAGCAGGAGGAAGGGTCGCGGGAGGGCCAATGAGCAGTTCTTC. This gives the protein CASRRKGRGRANEQFF.

CDR3 protein: CASSQRGMNTEAFF. For the CDR3, the DNA is TGTGCCAGCAGCCAAAGGGGGATGAACACTGAAGCTTTCTTT. This rearrangement joins TRBV14 to TRBJ1-1, with a possible D match to TRBD1 (6 bases). Trimming pared 2 bases from V and 0 bases from J, leaving 7 bases between. In germline, CDR1 is SGHDN, CDR2 FVKESK. The CDR3 is 14 residues long.

This rearrangement joins TRBV19 to TRBJ1-5, with 9 bases identical to TRBD1. The germline V gene encodes CDR1 LNHDA and CDR2 SQIVND (reference sequence). J lost 5 bases, V lost 6 bases, and 5 bases had no gene match. This CDR3 has 14 residues. The CDR3 region is CASREQGADQPQHF. The DNA for the CDR3 is TGTGCCAGTAGGGAACAGGGGGCAGATCAGCCCCAGCATTTT.

On this clone itself: One end of the junction is discordant with germline, which a read error may explain. The chain uses TRBV6-5 and TRBJ2-3; D unresolved. Germline CDR1 and CDR2: MNHEY and SVGAGI. CDR3 length: 13 residues. The CDR3: CASRYSGADTQYF. The CDR3 coding sequence is TGTGCCAGCAGGTACTCAGGAGCAGATACGCAGTATTTT.

V is TRBV5-6 and J is TRBJ2-3; no clear D. V was pared by 3 bases and J by 0 bases, with 14 bases between. Per germline, CDR1 SGHDT and CDR2 YYEEEE. This CDR3 is built from 16 residues. DNA for the CDR3: TGTGCCAGCAGCTCTCTAGTGGTCCCTAGCACAGATACGCAGTATTTT. It encodes CASSSLVVPSTDTQYF.